The T cell receptor (beta chain) described here comes from a study of blood T cell repertoires in COVID-19. Study details: Before being deemed recovered, Cohort 3 donors had two negative PCRs, clearance, or symptom resolution.

Cohort assignment relied on participant-reported clinical history. The CDR3 is made up of 15 amino acids. The V and J ends lost 0 bases and 4 bases respectively, with 11 bases between them. Germline V gene sequence: CDR1 LGHNA, CDR2 YSLEER. Profiled with immunoSEQ multiplex PCR; TCRdb holds only in-frame clones, not every one. Among 200,000 to 250,000 clones listed, about nine tenths were seen once. Sequencing input: PBMCs or T cells enriched from blood (not recorded which). The rearrangement links TRBV4-3 to TRBJ2-3; D perhaps matches TRBD2 (6 bases). This TCR came from a woman in her 50s in a cohort exposed to, infected with or recovered from COVID-19 (not recorded which). CDR3 loop: CASSQDSGEADTQYF. The CDR3 bases are TGCGCCAGCAGCCAAGATTCGGGGGAAGCAGATACGCAGTATTTT.